A selection of T cell receptor beta chains follows, all from one sample in a study of T cells in Graves' hyperthyroidism and ophthalmopathy. A single record per CDR3 protein comes from TCRdb applying MiXCR to the multiplex PCR reads. The profile covers 700,000 or so distinct CDR3 sequences, with around 15% appearing a single time and under 10% taken by the ten largest. Specimen: blood. These receptors all come from a man aged 18 to 35 with Graves' hyperthyroidism. Both conserved end residues are part of each CDR3. The D gene is left open where the match is weak. The size of a clone is reported for some rows only, either as once, few or many, or as a class for expanded clones.

clone_size: many
j_call: TRBJ2-1
v_call: TRBV28
d_call: TRBD1
cdr3_aa: CASRPRPGTGYYEQFF
cdr3_nt: TGTGCCAGCAGGCCGCGTCCCGGGACAGGGTATTATGAGCAGTTCTTC

clone_size: -
j_call: TRBJ2-3
v_call: TRBV20-1
d_call: -
cdr3_aa: CSASTLAGFRDTQYF
cdr3_nt: TGCAGTGCCTCTACCCTAGCAGGATTCAGAGATACGCAGTATTTT

clone_size: many
j_call: TRBJ2-1
v_call: TRBV9
d_call: TRBD2
cdr3_aa: CASSVGSGRSSYNEQFF
cdr3_nt: TGTGCCAGCAGCGTAGGTAGCGGGAGGAGCTCCTACAATGAGCAGTTCTTC

clone_size: many
j_call: TRBJ2-2
v_call: TRBV30
d_call: -
cdr3_aa: CAWSVSLNTGELFF
cdr3_nt: TGTGCCTGGAGTGTAAGTCTGAACACCGGGGAGCTGTTTTTT

clone_size: -
j_call: TRBJ2-1
v_call: TRBV4-1
d_call: TRBD2
cdr3_aa: CASRHTIIASGRSYNEQFF
cdr3_nt: TGCGCCAGCCGACACACGATTATAGCTAGCGGGAGGTCCTACAATGAGCAGTTCTTC

clone_size: many
j_call: TRBJ2-1
v_call: TRBV20-1
d_call: -
cdr3_aa: CSARSGLTYNEQFF
cdr3_nt: TGCAGTGCTAGATCGGGACTCACATACAATGAGCAGTTCTTC

clone_size: -
j_call: TRBJ2-1
v_call: TRBV3-2
d_call: -
cdr3_aa: CASSQPKTDNEQFF
cdr3_nt: TGTGCCAGCAGCCAACCCAAGACGGACAATGAGCAGTTCTTC

clone_size: many
j_call: TRBJ2-3
v_call: TRBV5-1
d_call: -
cdr3_aa: CASSLDPLPSFTDTQYF
cdr3_nt: TGCGCCAGCAGCTTGGATCCGCTTCCCTCTTTCACAGATACGCAGTATTTT

clone_size: -
j_call: TRBJ1-5
v_call: TRBV28
d_call: -
cdr3_aa: CASTWWGQGLVGNQPQHF
cdr3_nt: TGTGCCAGCACCTGGTGGGGTCAGGGATTGGTCGGCAATCAGCCCCAGCATTTT

clone_size: few
j_call: TRBJ2-5
v_call: TRBV28
d_call: -
cdr3_aa: CASSLQGAITHVYF
cdr3_nt: TGTGCCAGCAGTTTACAGGGAGCGATTACCCACGTCTACTTC

clone_size: many
j_call: TRBJ2-7
v_call: TRBV28
d_call: TRBD2
cdr3_aa: CASSSISGRWMYEQYF
cdr3_nt: TGTGCCAGCAGTTCCATTAGCGGGAGATGGATGTACGAGCAGTACTTC

clone_size: few
j_call: TRBJ2-2
v_call: TRBV20-1
d_call: TRBD1
cdr3_aa: CSARAGTDTGELFF
cdr3_nt: TGCAGTGCTAGAGCTGGGACAGACACCGGGGAGCTGTTTTTT

clone_size: -
j_call: TRBJ1-5
v_call: TRBV28
d_call: -
cdr3_aa: CASSYRAFSNQPQHF
cdr3_nt: TGTGCCAGCAGTTACAGGGCCTTTAGCAATCAGCCCCAGCATTTT

clone_size: -
j_call: TRBJ1-2
v_call: TRBV7-2
d_call: TRBD1
cdr3_aa: CASSWTGADYGYTF
cdr3_nt: TGTGCCAGCAGTTGGACAGGGGCGGACTATGGCTACACCTTC

clone_size: -
j_call: TRBJ1-4
v_call: TRBV11-3
d_call: -
cdr3_aa: CASSPTPSTNEKLFF
cdr3_nt: TGTGCCAGCAGCCCGACCCCCTCAACTAATGAAAAACTGTTTTTT